The rows below give T cell receptor beta chains drawn from one sample of a study of yellow fever vaccine responses in identical twins. TCRdb reanalysed the RT-PCR reads using MiXCR and keeps one entry per CDR3 protein. This sample yields under 20,000 distinct CDR3 sequences, of which approximately 79% are seen a single time; roughly 2.7% belongs to the top ten. Sequenced material: T cells from blood (PBMCs), unsorted or a sorted subset (not recorded which), taken before or after yellow fever vaccination (not recorded which). These receptors were collected from a woman aged 18-35 years who received the yellow fever vaccine. Each CDR3 is given with its conserved first and last residue. Fields, in order: J gene, clone size, D gene, V gene, CDR3 protein, CDR3 DNA. D genes are given only for firm matches. Only some rows state a clone size, as once, few, many or a class for expanded clones.

TRBJ2-7	NA	NA	TRBV13	CASSLGQRSSEQYF	TGTGCCAGCAGCTTAGGACAGCGGTCCAGCGAGCAGTACTTC
TRBJ2-1	few	TRBD2	TRBV13	CASRRGGGAYNEQFF	TGTGCCAGTCGAAGAGGCGGGGGGGCTTACAATGAGCAGTTCTTC
TRBJ2-1	few	NA	TRBV28	CAHTGQGRDEQFF	TGTGCCCACACAGGGCAGGGCAGGGATGAGCAGTTCTTC
TRBJ1-5	NA	NA	TRBV18	CASSADRRPQPQHF	TGTGCCAGCTCAGCAGACAGGCGCCCTCAGCCCCAGCATTTT
TRBJ2-5	NA	NA	TRBV20-1	CSARVRVPQETQYF	TGCAGTGCTAGAGTAAGGGTTCCCCAAGAGACCCAGTACTTC
TRBJ1-6	NA	NA	TRBV10-1	CASSEGPPGDSPLHF	TGCGCCAGCAGTGAAGGCCCTCCCGGCGATTCACCCCTCCACTTT
TRBJ2-7	NA	NA	TRBV3-1	CASSQEAYPWDEQYF	TGTGCCAGCAGCCAAGAAGCATACCCCTGGGACGAGCAGTACTTC
TRBJ1-1	NA	TRBD1	TRBV29-1	CSVERDSQAFF	TGCAGCGTTGAACGGGACAGCCAAGCTTTCTTT
TRBJ2-5	few	TRBD1	TRBV3-1	CASRSGTGSKETQYF	TGTGCCAGCAGATCCGGGACAGGGAGTAAAGAGACCCAGTACTTC
TRBJ2-2	once	NA	TRBV5-1	CASSWRGLTPGSCFF	NA
TRBJ2-1	NA	TRBD2	TRBV20-1	CSARDRGAGGFNEQFF	TGCAGTGCTAGAGATCGAGGAGCGGGAGGGTTCAATGAGCAGTTCTTC
TRBJ1-4	once	NA	TRBV7-9	CASIPGGVNEKLFF	TGTGCCAGCATCCCCGGGGGAGTGAATGAAAAACTGTTTTTT
TRBJ1-6	few	NA	TRBV5-8	CASSMGPGENSPLHF	TGTGCCAGCAGTATGGGTCCGGGGGAGAATTCACCCCTCCACTTT
TRBJ2-1	NA	TRBD2	TRBV7-6	CASTPEAGAYNEQFF	TGTGCCAGCACCCCAGAAGCGGGGGCCTACAATGAGCAGTTCTTC
TRBJ1-2	NA	TRBD1	TRBV5-4	CASSPGTEPHPAGYTF	TGTGCCAGCAGCCCCGGGACAGAACCCCACCCGGCTGGCTACACCTTC
TRBJ2-3	NA	NA	TRBV12-1	CASTSSGDTQYF	TGTGCCAGCACCTCCAGTGGAGATACGCAGTATTTT
TRBJ1-1	NA	NA	TRBV11-2	CASSLGTEAFF	TGTGCCAGCAGCTTGGGGACTGAAGCTTTCTTT
TRBJ1-2	few	TRBD1	TRBV7-3	CASSLRPDRGYGYTF	TGTGCCAGCAGCCTCCGCCCCGACAGGGGCTATGGCTACACCTTC
TRBJ1-6	NA	NA	TRBV10-1	CASSESLGGTLHF	TGCGCCAGCAGTGAGTCTCTGGGCGGGACCCTCCACTTT
TRBJ1-5	few	NA	TRBV18	CASSPSGDQPQHF	TGTGCCAGCTCACCCTCGGGAGATCAGCCCCAGCATTTT
TRBJ1-1	NA	NA	TRBV20-1	CSFQGLGAEAFF	TGCAGCTTCCAGGGGCTGGGAGCTGAAGCTTTCTTT
TRBJ2-1	NA	TRBD2	TRBV4-3	CASSHHTSALSYNEQFF	TGCGCCAGCAGCCACCACACTAGCGCCCTATCCTACAATGAGCAGTTCTTC
TRBJ2-3	NA	TRBD1	TRBV10-3	CAIREPDRADTQYF	TGTGCCATCAGGGAACCGGACAGGGCAGATACGCAGTATTTT
TRBJ1-6	few	NA	TRBV9	CASSVSDNSPLHF	TGTGCCAGCAGCGTATCCGATAATTCACCCCTCCACTTT
TRBJ2-3	once	NA	TRBV12-3/TRBV12-4	CASSFEVFRVTQYF	TGTGCCAGCAGTTTTGAAGTTTTTCGGGTGACGCAGTATTTT
TRBJ2-7	NA	TRBD1	TRBV7-6	CASSIQQGEAEQYF	TGTGCCAGCAGCATACAACAGGGGGAGGCCGAGCAGTACTTC
TRBJ1-4	NA	NA	TRBV2	CASRKESGTLNEKLFF	TGTGCCAGCCGTAAAGAATCAGGGACCCTAAATGAAAAACTGTTTTTT
TRBJ1-5	few	TRBD1	TRBV5-1	CASSFGTGNLEPQHF	TGCGCCAGCAGCTTCGGGACAGGGAACCTTGAGCCCCAGCATTTT
TRBJ1-3	NA	NA	TRBV12-3/TRBV12-4	CASSLLPSAYSGNTIYF	TGTGCCAGCAGTTTGTTACCTTCTGCCTACTCTGGAAACACCATATATTTT
TRBJ1-2	NA	NA	TRBV29-1	CSGGFNYGYTF	TGCAGCGGAGGGTTCAACTATGGCTACACCTTC
TRBJ1-4	NA	NA	TRBV7-6	CASSFGEKLFF	TGTGCCAGCAGCTTCGGAGAAAAACTGTTTTTT
TRBJ2-3	NA	TRBD1	TRBV4-1	CASSWTGTATDTQYF	TGCGCCAGCAGCTGGACCGGGACAGCAACAGATACGCAGTATTTT
TRBJ2-1	NA	NA	TRBV6-1	CASSVTYNKQFF	TGTGCCAGCAGTGTAACCTACAATAAGCAGTTCTTC
TRBJ2-7	NA	TRBD2	TRBV20-1	CSAREVGLAGFEQYF	TGCAGTGCTAGAGAAGTTGGGCTAGCGGGATTCGAGCAGTACTTC
TRBJ2-1	NA	TRBD2	TRBV9	CASSPSGGLLSDEQFF	TGTGCCAGCAGCCCCTCGGGGGGGCTCCTTTCGGATGAGCAGTTCTTC
TRBJ1-4	NA	TRBD1	TRBV5-1	CASSLLGTGNEKLFF	TGCGCCAGCAGCTTACTCGGGACAGGGAATGAAAAACTGTTTTTT
TRBJ1-1	NA	TRBD1	TRBV12-3/TRBV12-4	CASSPTYLTGTEF	TGTGCCAGCAGTCCGACATACCTCACCGGGACAGAGTTT
TRBJ1-5	NA	NA	TRBV11-3	CASRSRPNQPQHF	TGTGCCAGCAGGAGTAGGCCGAATCAGCCCCAGCATTTT
TRBJ2-7	few	NA	TRBV19	CASSEQGYEQYF	TGTGCCAGTAGTGAACAGGGCTACGAGCAGTACTTC
TRBJ2-3	NA	TRBD2	TRBV11-2	CASTQRGLWREYGTDTQYF	TGTGCCAGCACCCAGCGTGGGCTCTGGCGGGAGTACGGCACAGATACGCAGTATTTT
TRBJ2-5	NA	TRBD2	TRBV11-1	CASSLRAGGHQETQYF	TGTGCCAGCAGCTTAAGGGCGGGGGGTCACCAAGAGACCCAGTACTTC
TRBJ1-1	NA	NA	TRBV11-3	CASSLVWNTEAFF	TGTGCCAGCAGCTTAGTATGGAACACTGAAGCTTTCTTT
TRBJ2-1	NA	NA	TRBV19	CASSIGDRAWSGRAPEQFF	TGTGCCAGTAGTATAGGGGACAGGGCATGGAGCGGGAGGGCCCCTGAGCAGTTCTTC
TRBJ2-5	NA	NA	TRBV29-1	CSVLGRKETQYF	TGCAGCGTCTTGGGGCGGAAAGAGACCCAGTACTTC
TRBJ1-2	NA	TRBD1	TRBV29-1	CSVEGDRGLYGYTF	TGCAGCGTTGAAGGAGACAGGGGGCTCTATGGCTACACCTTC
TRBJ1-1	once	NA	TRBV2	CASRAQVNTEAFF	TGTGCCAGCAGAGCACAGGTGAACACTGAAGCTTTCTTT
TRBJ1-2	NA	NA	TRBV14	CASSLDTNYGYTF	TGTGCCAGCAGCCTAGACACTAACTATGGCTACACCTTC
TRBJ2-1	NA	NA	TRBV2	CASSWMLPNEQFF	TGTGCCAGCAGTTGGATGCTGCCCAATGAGCAGTTCTTC
TRBJ2-7	few	NA	TRBV12-3/TRBV12-4	CASTPTVGRREQYF	TGTGCCAGCACTCCAACGGTAGGTCGTCGTGAGCAGTACTTC
TRBJ2-1	NA	NA	TRBV16	CASSQSIREQFF	TGTGCCAGCAGCCAGTCGATTCGGGAGCAGTTCTTC
TRBJ2-5	NA	TRBD2	TRBV6-2/TRBV6-3	CASSASGRRETQYF	TGTGCCAGCAGTGCGAGCGGGAGACGGGAGACCCAGTACTTC